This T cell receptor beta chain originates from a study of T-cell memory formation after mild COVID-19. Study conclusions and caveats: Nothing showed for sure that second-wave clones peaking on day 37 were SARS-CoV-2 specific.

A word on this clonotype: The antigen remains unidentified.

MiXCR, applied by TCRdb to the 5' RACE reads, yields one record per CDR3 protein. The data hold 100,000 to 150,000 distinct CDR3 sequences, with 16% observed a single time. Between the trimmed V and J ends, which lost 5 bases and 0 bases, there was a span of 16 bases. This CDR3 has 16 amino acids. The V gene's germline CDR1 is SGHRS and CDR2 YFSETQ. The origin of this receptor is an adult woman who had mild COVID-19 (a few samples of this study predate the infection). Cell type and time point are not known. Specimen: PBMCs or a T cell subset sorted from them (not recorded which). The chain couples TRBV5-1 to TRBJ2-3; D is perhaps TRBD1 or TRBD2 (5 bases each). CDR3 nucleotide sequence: TGCGCCAGCAGTTCCACGGGGCCGGGGAGCACAGATACGCAGTATTTT. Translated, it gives CASSSTGPGSTDTQYF.